The 5 T cell receptor beta chains presented below share a single source sample, sequenced in a study of blood T cell repertoires in COVID-19 (dated by TCRdb to the early 2020s). Library prep was done by the immunoSEQ multiplex PCR assay. TCRdb provides this immuneACCESS table in a form limited to in-frame rearrangements. Some clones are lacking; in checked studies, under half of them reflect an unresolved V gene, and why the rest are absent is not known. The sample includes around 220,000 clones, with 65% to 85% observed a single time. Of the sample, about 7% falls within the top ten clones. Material for sequencing was PBMCs or T cells enriched from blood (not recorded which). Receptor source: a middle-aged woman with acute COVID-19.

This clone was picked up a small number of times. J is TRBJ1-2 and V is TRBV27; D is perhaps TRBD1 (5 bases). In germline, CDR1 is MNHEY, CDR2 SMNVEV (reference sequence). The CDR3 loop spans 14 amino acids. The V end lost 4 bases, the J end lost 0 bases, and 9 bases lay between the germline ends. CDR3 in amino acids: CASSSDRANYGYTF. The CDR3 nucleotides read TGTGCCAGCAGTTCTGACAGAGCTAACTATGGCTACACCTTC.

This sequence joins TRBV9 and TRBJ2-1, with TRBD2 matching 7 bases. The CDR3 extends over 16 amino acids. J was trimmed by 6 bases and V by 3 bases; bases with no gene match: 12. CDR1 SGDLS and CDR2 YYNGEE come from the germline V gene. The CDR3 protein is CASSAGGPSPSNEQFF. For the CDR3, the DNA is TGTGCCAGCAGCGCGGGGGGACCATCTCCTAGCAATGAGCAGTTCTTC.

The gene calls are TRBV4-3 and TRBJ2-6, with a weak D call TRBD1 (5 bases). In germline, CDR1 is LGHNA, CDR2 YSLEER. The CDR3 spans 18 residues. Trimming cost V 0 bases and J 3 bases, with 15 bases left between them. The CDR3 sequence: CASSQDAQGLSGANVLTF. The CDR3 nucleotides read TGCGCCAGCAGCCAAGACGCGCAGGGTCTGAGTGGGGCCAACGTCCTGACTTTC.

This sequence joins TRBV5-6 and TRBJ1-1; 7 nucleotides agree with TRBD1. Germline V gene lookup returns CDR1 SGHDT and CDR2 YYEEEE. V lost 9 bases to trimming and J lost 0 bases; unmatched junction nucleotides: 11. The CDR3 covers 15 residues. CDR3 amino acids: CATGTVALMNTEAFF. The CDR3 coding sequence is TGTGCCACAGGGACAGTGGCCCTTATGAACACTGAAGCTTTCTTT.

The chain employs TRBV6-6 and TRBJ1-4, with 9 bases that match TRBD1. The trim removed 4 bases at V and 4 bases at J, leaving 7 bases unmatched. Germline V CDR1 and CDR2: MNHNY, SVGAGI (reference sequence). CDR3 length: 16 amino acids. The CDR3 region has the DNA TGTGCCAGCAGTTCCGGGACAGGGAGAGATAATGAAAAACTGTTTTTT. It encodes CASSSGTGRDNEKLFF.